Below, 20 T cell receptor beta chains from the same sample are listed, as sequenced in a study of radiotherapy plus CTLA-4 blockade in lung cancer. Data came from immunoSEQ multiplex PCR; TCRdb stores just in-frame clones and leaves some out. The sample contains some 48,000 clones, 86% of which appear only once. Sequencing was performed on peripheral blood, taken from a patient treated with radiotherapy plus ipilimumab. Receptors originate from a human donor with non-small cell lung cancer that progressed on radiotherapy plus ipilimumab. Some clones in this sample may be carry-over from other donors' samples.

The rearrangement joins TRBV9 to TRBJ2-1; TRBD1 aligns across 7 bases. Germline V gene data show CDR1 as SGDLS and CDR2 as YYNGEE. The CDR3 contains 15 residues. Trimming cost V 4 bases and J 1 base; bases outside gene matches: 5. The CDR3 sequence is CASSTTGDSYNEQFF. For the CDR3, the DNA is TGTGCCAGCAGCACCACAGGGGATTCCTACAATGAGCAGTTCTTC.

This clone occurred a few times. The rearrangement links TRBV6-4 to TRBJ1-2; D possibly corresponds to TRBD1 (5 bases). Germline V CDR1 and CDR2: MRHNA, SNTAGT. V lost 5 bases and J lost 4, with 11 bases in between. CDR3 size: 13 residues. CDR3 bases: TGTGCCAGCAGTAAGACAGCCGGCTATGGCTACACCTTC. Its translation: CASSKTAGYGYTF.

This chain links TRBV9 with TRBJ1-3, with 8 bases that match TRBD1. Germline CDR1 SGDLS, CDR2 YYNGEE. The CDR3 spans 17 residues. J was trimmed by 4 bases and V by 0 bases; bases with no gene match: 9. CDR3 protein: CASSVAIRQGSGNTIYF. The CDR3 DNA follows: TGTGCCAGCAGCGTAGCAATCAGACAGGGGTCAGGAAACACCATATATTTT.

The rearrangement links TRBV5-1 to TRBJ1-1; 7 nucleotides align to TRBD1. V gave up 8 bases and J gave up 5 bases; unmatched junction bases: 9. The CDR3 is 13 amino acids. CDR1 is SGHRS and CDR2 is YFSETQ in the germline V gene. The CDR3 here is CASTRQGVTEAFF. The CDR3 DNA sequence: TGCGCCAGTACCCGTCAGGGGGTAACTGAAGCTTTCTTT.

The J gene is TRBJ1-2, the V gene TRBV13; 7 bases line up with TRBD1. The CDR3 contains 13 residues. J gave up 5 bases and V 0 bases, and 0 bases lay outside the gene matches. Germline values: CDR1 PRHDT, CDR2 FYEKMQ (reference sequence). In nucleotides, the CDR3 is TGTGCCAGCAGCTTAGGGACAGGGTATGGCTACACCTTC. It encodes CASSLGTGYGYTF.

V usage is TRBV13 and J usage is TRBJ1-1; no reliable D call. The CDR3 consists of 13 residues. The V gene lost 8 bases and the J gene lost 7 bases, with 17 bases spanning the gap. CDR1 PRHDT and CDR2 FYEKMQ come from the germline V gene (reference sequence). The CDR3 is CASSFRGNLEAFF. The CDR3 DNA is TGTGCCAGCTCATTCAGAGGGAACCTTGAAGCTTTCTTT.

This CDR3 is CASSPLGETGRKEKLFF. In nucleotides, the CDR3 is TGTGCCAGCAGCCCCCTAGGAGAGACAGGGAGAAAGGAAAAACTGTTTTTT. J is TRBJ1-4 and V is TRBV14, with 7 bases identical to TRBD1. Germline assignment: CDR1 SGHDN and CDR2 FVKESK. This CDR3 spans 17 amino acids. Unmatched junction bases numbered 16, after V lost 4 bases and J lost 8 bases.

The rearrangement joins TRBV5-1 to TRBJ2-7; 8 bases agree with TRBD2. The CDR3 loop spans 16 amino acids. Trimming removed 4 bases from V and 0 bases from J; junction bases left unmatched: 9. The germline gives CDR1 SGHRS, CDR2 YFSETQ. The CDR3 loop is CASSRLGGGYSYEQYF. In nucleotides, the CDR3 is TGCGCCAGCAGCCGACTGGGCGGGGGGTACTCCTACGAGCAGTACTTC.

The chain has TRBV27 and TRBJ2-7; the match to TRBD2 covers 9 bases. This CDR3 has 16 amino acids. Germline CDR1 MNHEY, CDR2 SMNVEV (reference sequence). Trimming cost V 5 bases and J 2 bases; bases outside gene matches: 10. This chain's CDR3 is CASSPQGGGRAYEQYF. The DNA of the CDR3 is TGTGCCAGCAGTCCCCAGGGGGGCGGGAGGGCCTACGAGCAGTACTTC.

The chain couples TRBV5-5 to TRBJ2-1; 15 bases map to TRBD2. Losses at the gene ends were 0 bases for V and 4 bases for J; bases not matched to a gene: 5. This CDR3 comprises 18 residues. Looked up from germline, CDR1 is SGHKS and CDR2 is YYEKEE (reference sequence). DNA for the CDR3: TGTGCCAGCAGCTTGGGGACTAGCGGGAGGGCGGGATACAATGAGCAGTTCTTC. Protein: CASSLGTSGRAGYNEQFF.

This clone has a handful of counts. J is TRBJ2-3 and V is TRBV18; weak D call: TRBD2 (6 bases). The ends were cut back, 3 bases at V and 0 bases at J, with 16 bases in the middle. Germline V gives CDR1 KGHSH, CDR2 LQKENI. CDR3 length equals 17 residues. CDR3 DNA sequence: TGTGCCAGCTCACCCAGCGTAGCGGAATATAGCACAGATACGCAGTATTTT. This encodes CASSPSVAEYSTDTQYF.

V usage is TRBV11-1 and J usage is TRBJ2-5, with TRBD2 as a possible D gene (6 bases). Germline V gene data show CDR1 as SGHAT and CDR2 as FQDESV (reference sequence). V was trimmed by 5 bases and J by 3 bases, leaving 13 bases between them. The CDR3 is 14 amino acids. CDR3 residues: CASSLLGEEETQYF. CDR3 in DNA: TGTGCCAGCAGCCTCCTTGGGGAGGAAGAGACCCAGTACTTC.

The rearrangement uses TRBV7-2 and TRBJ2-7, with 8 nucleotides matching TRBD1. Unmatched junction bases numbered 10, after V lost 5 bases and J lost 10 bases. Germline CDR1 and CDR2: SGHTA and FQGNSA. This CDR3 is 13 amino acids long. In nucleotides, the CDR3 is TGTGCCAGCAGCCCTACGACAGGGGCCCATCAGTACTTC. This translates into CASSPTTGAHQYF. The variable domain in full, completed from reference TRBV7-2 and TRBJ2-7, reads GAGVSQSPSNKVTEKGKDVELRCDPISGHTALYWYRQSLGQGLEFLIYFQGNSAPDKSGLPSDRFSAERTGGSVSTLTIQRTQQEDSAVYLCASSPTTGAHQYFGPGTRLTVT.

This sequence joins TRBV5-1 and TRBJ2-5; 16 positions agree with TRBD2. CDR3 length: 17 residues. J lost 2 bases, V lost 4 bases, and 5 bases had no gene match. The germline CDR1 and CDR2 sequences are SGHRS and YFSETQ. This CDR3 is CASSPGTSGGAQETQYF. CDR3 DNA: TGCGCCAGCAGCCCTGGGACTAGCGGGGGGGCTCAAGAGACCCAGTACTTC. Drawing the rest from reference TRBV5-1 and TRBJ2-5, the complete variable domain is KAGVTQTPRYLIKTRGQQVTLSCSPISGHRSVSWYQQTPGQGLQFLFEYFSETQRNKGNFPGRFSGRQFSNSRSEMNVSTLELGDSALYLCASSPGTSGGAQETQYFGPGTRLLVL.

The rearrangement uses TRBV7-6 and TRBJ2-3; D is undetermined. Trimming pared 1 base from V and 2 bases from J, leaving 4 bases between. Germline loops: CDR1 SGHVS, CDR2 FNYEAQ. The CDR3 runs to 13 residues. In DNA form, the CDR3 reads TGTGCCAGCAGCTTAGATTACACAGATACGCAGTATTTT. Translated: CASSLDYTDTQYF.

This clone was observed a single time. The chain recombines TRBV7-2 with TRBJ2-7, with a weak D call TRBD2 (6 bases). The CDR3 is 14 residues long. The germline V gene encodes CDR1 SGHTA and CDR2 FQGNSA. Trimming removed 3 bases at V and 3 bases at J, with 12 bases between. DNA of the CDR3: TGTGCCAGCAGCTTTAGCCGGGACTTCTACGAGCAGTACTTC. It yields the protein CASSFSRDFYEQYF.

The table lists this clone with a count of one. The V call is TRBV9, the J call TRBJ2-3, with 7 bases lining up with TRBD2. The germline CDR1 and CDR2 sequences are SGDLS and YYNGEE. Trimming cost V 3 bases and J 2 bases; bases outside gene matches: 9. CDR3 length: 16 residues. CDR3 protein: CASSATSKGVTDTQYF. As DNA, the CDR3 is TGTGCCAGCAGCGCGACTAGCAAGGGTGTCACAGATACGCAGTATTTT.

This rearrangement joins TRBV11-2 to TRBJ2-7; D is uncertain. V was clipped by 5 bases and J by 5 bases, with 7 bases between them. The CDR3 loop spans 11 amino acids. Germline CDR1 is SGHAT and CDR2 is FQNNGV. This CDR3 is CASSAQDEQYF. CDR3 in DNA: TGTGCCAGCAGCGCCCAGGACGAGCAGTACTTC.

The chain uses TRBV10-3 and TRBJ2-7; a possible D gene is TRBD2 (6 bases). This CDR3 spans 15 amino acids. Between the trimmed V and J ends, which lost 0 bases and 6 bases, there was a span of 15 bases. The germline V gene has CDR1 ENHRY and CDR2 SYGVKD. CDR3 sequence: CAISESGGGMREQYF. CDR3 sequence (DNA): TGTGCCATCAGTGAGTCGGGAGGTGGAATGCGCGAGCAGTACTTC.

Only a few counts were recorded for this clone. V usage is TRBV11-2 and J usage is TRBJ1-1, with D perhaps matching TRBD1 (5 bases). From germline, CDR1 is SGHAT and CDR2 FQNNGV. The CDR3 length is 12 residues. Trimming left V 3 bases short and J 11 bases short, with 13 bases between. CDR3 nucleotides: TGTGCCAGCAGCTTGCAGGGTAGGTCGGCTTTCTTT. Protein sequence: CASSLQGRSAFF.